The 30 T cell receptor beta chains below come from one sample, sequenced in a study of breast tumors, draining lymph nodes, adjacent tissues. MiXCR was run by TCRdb on the multiplex PCR reads, yielding one entry per CDR3 protein. The profile shows about 140,000 distinct CDR3 sequences, less than 35% of them singletons. Samples came from axillary lymph nodes draining the breast cancer. The sample taken for sequencing was axillary lymph node tissue. Receptors were obtained from a female donor with breast cancer. Some clones in this sample may be carry-over from other donors' samples.

As regards this clonotype: The junction shows a germline mismatch at one end, possibly a read error. The chain is built from TRBV6-5 and TRBJ2-1; 14 bases align to TRBD2. The CDR3 covers 18 residues. Germline-derived CDR1 and CDR2 are MNHEY and SVGAGI. CDR3 bases: TGTGCCAGCAGTCACTCGTTCGGACTAGCGGGGGGTCACAATGAGCAGTTCTTC. It translates to CASSHSFGLAGGHNEQFF.

Ten or more counts support this clonotype. The rearrangement links TRBV9 to TRBJ2-5; TRBD2 matches at 10 bases. Germline lookup yields CDR1 SGDLS and CDR2 YYNGEE. Losses at the gene ends were 4 bases for V and 5 bases for J; bases not matched to a gene: 11. The CDR3 length is 16 residues. The CDR3 is CASSPRVAGGYETQYF. CDR3 DNA sequence: TGTGCCAGCAGCCCTCGGGTAGCGGGGGGCTATGAGACCCAGTACTTC.

The DNA of the CDR3 is TGTGCCACCAGCAGAGTGCGGGCCTACGAAAAACTGTTTTTT. It encodes CATSRVRAYEKLFF. V usage is TRBV15 and J usage is TRBJ1-4; D remains unclear. The V gene's germline CDR1 is LNHNV and CDR2 YYDKDF (reference sequence). The CDR3 has 14 residues. Trimming shortened V by 1 base and J by 8 bases, and 11 bases separated the two germline ends.

This clonotype was counted ten times or more. This chain joins TRBV3-1 and TRBJ1-2, with D possibly being TRBD1 (6 bases). Trimming left V 2 bases short and J 6 bases short, with 22 bases between. CDR1 LGHDT and CDR2 YNNKEL come from the germline V gene (reference sequence). The CDR3 sequence is 17 residues long. CDR3 protein: CASSQNSRAYRVNGYTF. For the CDR3, the DNA is TGTGCCAGCAGCCAAAATTCCCGGGCTTACAGGGTCAATGGCTACACCTTC.

Of note for this clonotype: This sequence may be a read error, since a much larger clone differs from it by one base. This sequence joins TRBV5-1 and TRBJ1-2, with TRBD1 matching 7 bases. After removal of 3 bases from V and 4 bases from J, the junction contained 12 bases not matched to a gene. The CDR3 is 16 residues long. CDR1 SGHRS and CDR2 YFSETQ come from the germline V gene. CDR3 sequence (DNA): TGCGCCAGCAGCTCCTTAACAGGGGCGGACGGCTATGGCTACACCTTC. Translation gives CASSSLTGADGYGYTF. Using reference TRBV5-1 and TRBJ1-2 for the parts outside the CDR3, the full variable domain is KAGVTQTPRYLIKTRGQQVTLSCSPISGHRSVSWYQQTPGQGLQFLFEYFSETQRNKGNFPGRFSGRQFSNSRSEMNVSTLELGDSALYLCASSSLTGADGYGYTFGSGTRLTVV.

This clonotype has only a few counts. A junction boundary mismatches the germline segment, possibly from a read error. The gene calls are TRBV7-3 and TRBJ2-3; D may match TRBD1 or TRBD2 (6 bases each). Germline lookup yields CDR1 SGHTA and CDR2 FQGTGA. The CDR3 has 17 residues. The chain's CDR3 is CASSLKLSGPGADPQYF. The CDR3 nucleotides are TGTGCCAGCAGCTTAAAATTGTCGGGGCCGGGGGCAGATCCGCAGTATTTT.

This clonotype was found many times. The chain employs TRBV19 and TRBJ1-5, with D possibly being TRBD1 (5 bases). Germline V gene data show CDR1 as LNHDA and CDR2 as SQIVND (reference sequence). V was pared by 7 bases and J by 0 bases, with 13 bases between. CDR3 length: 15 residues. CDR3 amino acids: CASTEGRYSNQPQHF. The DNA for the CDR3 is TGTGCCAGTACGGAGGGACGTTATAGCAATCAGCCCCAGCATTTT.

The genes are TRBV6-1 and TRBJ1-1; D unclear. The CDR3 loop spans 15 amino acids. The germline CDR1 and CDR2 sequences are MNHNS and SASEGT. The ends were cut back, 8 bases at V and 1 base at J, with 17 bases in the middle. As DNA, the CDR3 is TGTGCCAGCCACCGCGCAGACATTTCGAACACTGAAGCTTTCTTT. It yields the protein CASHRADISNTEAFF.

This clonotype came up many times. V usage is TRBV4-2 and J usage is TRBJ2-1, with D perhaps matching TRBD1 (6 bases). CDR1 and CDR2 (germline): LGHNA, YNFKEQ. The V and J ends lost 0 bases and 7 bases respectively, with 10 bases between them. The CDR3 has 14 residues. CDR3 amino acids: CASSQDPQGNEQFF. CDR3 bases: TGTGCCAGCAGCCAAGATCCGCAGGGGAATGAGCAGTTCTTC.

This clonotype was observed at least ten times. This chain uses TRBV18 with TRBJ1-6; weak D call: TRBD1 (6 bases). Germline assignment: CDR1 KGHSH and CDR2 LQKENI. The CDR3 extends over 17 amino acids. V gave up 3 bases and J gave up 3 bases, with 15 bases separating them. CDR3 sequence (DNA): TGTGCCAGCTCACCTTATGGGGGCCTCGGCTATAATTCACCCCTCCACTTT. Protein product: CASSPYGGLGYNSPLHF.

This chain connects TRBV20-1 to TRBJ1-1; TRBD1 matches at 7 bases. The CDR3 spans 13 residues. The V segment lost 6 bases and the J segment 2 bases; nucleotides outside the gene matches: 6. CDR1 is DFQATT, CDR2 SNEGSKA, per germline (reference sequence). CDR3 nucleotide sequence: TGCAGTGCGGGAGGACAGGCCAACACTGAAGCTTTCTTT. Translation gives CSAGGQANTEAFF.

In this sample, this clonotype turned up many times. V and J are TRBV11-1 and TRBJ2-5; D gene unclear. Trimming took 3 bases from V and 5 from J, leaving 4 bases between them. The CDR3 is 11 residues long. Germline CDR1 reads SGHAT; CDR2 reads FQDESV (reference sequence). The CDR3 bases are TGTGCCAGCAGCTTTTTCGAGACCCAGTACTTC. As protein: CASSFFETQYF.

This clonotype was recorded at least ten times. V usage is TRBV6-1 and J usage is TRBJ1-2, with D hard to call. Per the germline V gene, CDR1 is MNHNS and CDR2 is SASEGT. With 3 bases removed from V and 1 base from J, the gap between germline ends came to 3 bases. The CDR3 runs to 12 residues. In nucleotides, the CDR3 is TGTGCCAGCAGTGACAATAACTATGGCTACACCTTC. Protein: CASSDNNYGYTF.

At least ten counts were recorded for this clonotype. This chain joins TRBV4-2 and TRBJ1-5, with TRBD1 as a possible D gene (5 bases). CDR3 length equals 15 residues. V was trimmed by 0 bases and J by 0 bases, leaving 6 bases between them. CDR1 and CDR2 (germline): LGHNA, YNFKEQ. The CDR3 DNA reads TGTGCCAGCAGCCAAGAGGGGCATAGCAATCAGCCCCAGCATTTT. This encodes CASSQEGHSNQPQHF.

A word on this clonotype: Given a much more abundant clone one base away, this may be a read error. The chain has TRBV30 and TRBJ2-5, with D hard to call. The CDR3 is made up of 12 amino acids. CDR1 is GTSNPN and CDR2 is SVGIG in the germline V gene (reference sequence). Here the CDR3 DNA reads TGTGCCTCCTCAGGCCTACAAGAGCCCCAGTACTTC. This codes for CASSGLQEPQYF.

There are many counts of this clonotype. The chain combines TRBV6-5 with TRBJ2-1; TRBD2 aligns across 7 bases. Germline V gene sequence: CDR1 MNHEY, CDR2 SVGAGI. The CDR3 length is 14 residues. V gave up 2 bases and J gave up 14 bases; unmatched junction bases: 12. DNA for the CDR3: TGTGCCAGCAGTTACGGGGCGGGGGAATGGGTGGAGTTCTTC. It specifies CASSYGAGEWVEFF.

In this sample, this clonotype turned up many times. The chain carries TRBV20-1 and TRBJ1-5, with 11 bases matching TRBD1. CDR1 and CDR2 from the germline V gene are DFQATT and SNEGSKA (reference sequence). V was clipped by 6 bases and J by 0 bases; unmatched bases: 7. The CDR3 spans 16 residues. The DNA of the CDR3 is TGCAGTGCCCCCGGGACAGGGGGACCTAGCAATCAGCCCCAGCATTTT. Amino acids: CSAPGTGGPSNQPQHF.

This clonotype was seen repeatedly, ten times or more. The J gene is TRBJ2-5, the V gene TRBV10-2; 8 bases agree with TRBD2. Germline V gene lookup returns CDR1 WSHSY and CDR2 SAAADI. This CDR3 has 13 amino acids. V shed 6 bases and J 2 bases; nucleotides not matched to a gene: 2. The CDR3 spells CASRIAGQETQYF. CDR3 nucleotides: TGCGCCAGCAGGATAGCGGGACAAGAGACCCAGTACTTC.

The rearrangement links TRBV4-2 to TRBJ2-3; TRBD2 matches 9 bases. V trimming: 0 bases; J trimming: 5 bases; junction bases outside the gene matches: 6. The CDR3 runs to 16 residues. Germline loops: CDR1 LGHNA, CDR2 YNFKEQ. CDR3 in DNA: TGTGCCAGCAGCCAAGAAGGGGCGGGGGGGCGAGATACGCAGTATTTT. Translation: CASSQEGAGGRDTQYF.

Regarding this clonotype: This sequence may be a read error, since a much larger clone differs from it by one base. J is TRBJ2-5 and V is TRBV5-4; D is perhaps TRBD2 (6 bases). The CDR3 consists of 13 residues. Looked up from germline, CDR1 is SGHNT and CDR2 is YYREEE (reference sequence). CDR3 in amino acids: CASSWERRETQCF. The CDR3 DNA is TGTGCCAGCAGCTGGGAGAGGAGGGAGACCCAGTGCTTC.

This clonotype was seen many times. A much larger clone is a single base away; this may be a read error. The chain employs TRBV20-1 and TRBJ2-7, with D perhaps given as TRBD1 or TRBD2 (5 bases each). Germline V gene lookup returns CDR1 DFQATT and CDR2 SNEGSKA (reference sequence). The CDR3 runs to 13 residues. The CDR3 DNA sequence: TGCAGTGCGAGTGGGACCGGGCCCTACGCGCAGTACGTC. Its translation is CSASGTGPYAQYV.

In its sample, this clonotype was seen many times. V and J are TRBV29-1 and TRBJ1-4; D gene unclear. V lost 4 bases to trimming and J lost 7 bases, with 16 bases between them. CDR1 and CDR2 (germline): SQVTM, ANQGSEA. The CDR3 is 14 amino acids. CDR3 protein: CSVGASGSGEKLFF. In DNA form, the CDR3 reads TGCAGCGTTGGTGCGTCTGGAAGTGGTGAAAAACTGTTTTTT.

A remark on this clonotype: A much larger clone is a single base away; this may be a read error. The chain recombines TRBV7-9 with TRBJ1-2; unclear D gene. The germline V gene encodes CDR1 SEHNR and CDR2 FQNEAQ (reference sequence). CDR3 length: 15 amino acids. The CDR3 coding sequence is TGTGCCGGCAGCTTAGTAGGTTCGGCCAGCTATGGCTACCCCTTC. It specifies CAGSLVGSASYGYPF.

This clonotype was counted only a few times. This may stem from a read error, because a much larger clone lies one nucleotide away. V gene TRBV6-5 combines with J gene TRBJ1-6; 7 bases are a match to TRBD1. CDR1 MNHEY and CDR2 SVGAGI come from the germline V gene. The CDR3 length is 15 residues. Trimming removed 5 bases from V and 6 bases from J; junction bases left unmatched: 7. The CDR3 DNA follows: TGTGCCAGCAGTCGGGACAGCGGTCCTAATTCACCCCTCCACTTT. Protein sequence: CASSRDSGPNSPLHF.

This clonotype appeared many times. The chain recombines TRBV15 with TRBJ1-4; the match to TRBD1 covers 8 bases. V trimming: 3 bases; J trimming: 8 bases; junction bases outside the gene matches: 17. This CDR3 contains 18 residues. Germline V gene data show CDR1 as LNHNV and CDR2 as YYDKDF (reference sequence). The CDR3 region is CATSSLWTGKGSEEKLFF. For the CDR3, the DNA is TGTGCCACCAGCAGCCTTTGGACAGGGAAAGGCTCGGAGGAAAAACTGTTTTTT.

This clonotype occurred many times. The V call is TRBV10-2, the J call TRBJ2-3, with D possibly TRBD2 on 6 matching bases. The CDR3 has 13 amino acids. The V and J ends lost 6 bases and 1 base respectively, with 8 bases between them. CDR1 is WSHSY and CDR2 is SAAADI in the germline V gene. This chain's CDR3 is CASRGRRTDTQYF. CDR3 nucleotides: TGCGCCAGCAGAGGGAGGCGCACAGATACGCAGTATTTT.

This clonotype was seen once. Likely a read error: the CDR3 ends without its conserved phenylalanine or tryptophan. The chain combines TRBV24-1 with TRBJ1-2, with D unclear. The germline V gene has CDR1 KGHDR and CDR2 SFDVKD. The CDR3 loop spans 13 amino acids. V was pared by 8 bases and J by 4 bases, with 13 bases between. The DNA for the CDR3 is TGTGCCACCATAAAGCAGAATATCTATGGCTACACCCTC. It encodes CATIKQNIYGYTL.

About this clonotype: This may be a read error: a much more frequent sequence differs by one nucleotide. The CDR3 here is CASMWGANEKLFF. The CDR3 DNA is TGTGCCAGCATGTGGGGGGCTAATGAAAAACTGTTTTTT. V gene TRBV6-1 combines with J gene TRBJ1-4; D is perhaps TRBD1 (5 bases). CDR3 length equals 13 residues. Deletions cut 7 bases from V and 3 bases from J, with 9 bases between. Per germline, CDR1 MNHNS and CDR2 SASEGT.

In regard to this clonotype: A much bigger clone sits one base away, suggesting this may be a read error. The chain is built from TRBV20-1 and TRBJ1-2; TRBD1 matches 8 bases. The CDR3 contains 12 residues. The trim removed 5 bases at V and 8 bases at J, leaving 7 bases unmatched. Germline-derived CDR1 and CDR2 are DFQATT and SNEGSKA (reference sequence). The CDR3 region is CSAARTGGGYTF. In DNA, the CDR3 is TGCAGTGCTGCACGAACAGGGGGGGGCTACACCTTC.

This clonotype came up many times. The genes are TRBV2 and TRBJ2-5, with 9 bases matching TRBD1. V lost 6 bases to trimming and J lost 12 bases; unmatched junction nucleotides: 8. Per germline, CDR1 SNHLY and CDR2 FYNNEI. The CDR3 consists of 12 residues. CDR3 nucleotides: TGTGCCAGCAGCAAAACCCGGGACAGGGAGTACTTC. This codes for CASSKTRDREYF. Based on the CDR3 plus reference TRBV2 and TRBJ2-5, the full variable domain is EPEVTQTPSHQVTQMGQEVILRCVPISNHLYFYWYRQILGQKVEFLVSFYNNEISEKSEIFDDQFSVERPDGSNFTLKIRSTKLEDSAMYFCASSKTRDREYFGPGTRLLVL.